This is a list of T cell receptor beta chains from one sample in a study of graft-versus-host responses after intestinal transplantation. Repertoires were generated with immunoSEQ multiplex PCR, while TCRdb's copy carries only in-frame clones and drops some. The sample has some 14,000 clones, around 35% seen once; the top ten hold around 2%. This sample comprised alloreactive CD8+ T cells from a mixed lymphocyte reaction culture, obtained before intestinal transplant. These receptors were collected from a human patient who received an intestinal transplant. Each CDR3 is given with its conserved first and last residue. D genes are given only for firm matches. Part of the rows lack a size; the others show once, few, many or a class for expanded clones.

d_gene | j_gene | v_gene | abundance | CDR3nt | CDR3aa
NA | TRBJ1-1 | TRBV10-2 | few | TGCGCCAGCAGGGAGGCGGGGGAGGTCACTGAAGCTTTCTTT | CASREAGEVTEAFF
NA | TRBJ2-7 | TRBV7-6 | few | TGTGCCAGCAGCCCAGTGGGCGGGGTTAGCTCCTACGAGCAGTACTTC | CASSPVGGVSSYEQYF
NA | TRBJ2-7 | TRBV10-2 | few | TGCGCCAGCAGTACAGGGCTCGAGCAGTACTTC | CASSTGLEQYF
NA | TRBJ2-5 | TRBV27 | once | TGTGCCAGCAGTTTAGGAGGGTGGGGAGAGACCCAGTACTTC | CASSLGGWGETQYF
NA | TRBJ1-6 | TRBV21-1 | large | TGTGCCAGCAGCAAGCAGGGGTGGTATTCACCCCTCCACTTT | CASSKQGWYSPLHF
NA | TRBJ1-6 | TRBV5-4 | NA | TGTGCCAGCAGCTATCCAGGGTCACCCCTCCACTTT | CASSYPGSPLHF
NA | TRBJ2-6 | TRBV30 | NA | TGTGCCTGCCCCGGACAGCCCCTTCTCTGGGCCAACGTCCTGACTTTC | CACPGQPLLWANVLTF
NA | TRBJ1-2 | TRBV25-1 | NA | TGTGCCAGCAGTGCCAATTTTTTTGCACAGGGTAACTATGGCTACACCTTC | CASSANFFAQGNYGYTF
NA | TRBJ2-3 | TRBV21-1 | NA | TGTGCCAGCAGCAAAAGGGTGACCGGGGGACAGTGGGTTAGCGATACGCAGTATTTT | CASSKRVTGGQWVSDTQYF
TRBD1 | TRBJ1-5 | TRBV27 | NA | TGTGCCAGCAGTTCGACAGGGGACCATCAGCCCCAGCATTTT | CASSSTGDHQPQHF
NA | TRBJ1-2 | TRBV7-9 | NA | TGTGCCAGCAGCTTCCCCTCCCACAGGGACGGCTACACCTTC | CASSFPSHRDGYTF
NA | TRBJ1-3 | TRBV2 | medium-sized | TGTGCCAGCAGTGAACTATCCGGGGGCTCTGGAAACACCATATATTTT | CASSELSGGSGNTIYF
NA | TRBJ2-1 | TRBV6-5 | NA | TGTGCCAGCAGTTACGGTAGCGGCAGTTGGCAGTTCTTC | CASSYGSGSWQFF
TRBD1 | TRBJ1-1 | TRBV11-3 | NA | TGTGCCAGCAGCTTAGTCCGGGACAGGATAGTGAACACTGAAGCTTTCTTT | CASSLVRDRIVNTEAFF
TRBD1 | TRBJ1-1 | TRBV4-3 | medium-sized | TGCGCCAGCAGCCAAGAACGTATGGGAGAGGGGGCAGCTGAAGCTTTCTTT | CASSQERMGEGAAEAFF
NA | TRBJ1-1 | TRBV29-1 | few | TGCAGCGTGCAGGGTATCTGGAACACTGAAGCTTTCTTT | CSVQGIWNTEAFF
TRBD2 | TRBJ2-2 | TRBV27 | NA | TGTGCCAGCAGTTTATTGGCTAGCGGGGACACCGGGGAGCTGTTTTTT | CASSLLASGDTGELFF
TRBD1 | TRBJ1-1 | TRBV2 | few | TGTGCCAGCAGCGCAGGGGGAAACACTGAAGCTTTCTTT | CASSAGGNTEAFF
TRBD1 | TRBJ2-2 | TRBV30 | once | TGTGCCTGGAGCACCGGGACAGGGATCGGGGAGCTGTTTTTT | CAWSTGTGIGELFF
NA | TRBJ1-1 | TRBV6-5 | NA | TGTGCCAGCAGTACTGGGACAAACACTGAAGCTTTCTTT | CASSTGTNTEAFF
TRBD1 | TRBJ2-3 | TRBV7-6 | NA | TGTGCCAGCACAAACGACAGGGCCTCTAGCACAGATACGCAGTATTTT | CASTNDRASSTDTQYF
TRBD2 | TRBJ2-7 | TRBV11-2 | NA | TGTGCCAGCAGCCCTCTTAATCGGATGGGACTAAGCTCCTACGAGCAGTACTTC | CASSPLNRMGLSSYEQYF
NA | TRBJ2-7 | TRBV4-3 | NA | TGCGCCAGCAGCCAAGATTTGCTTGGGACATACTACGAGCAGTACTTC | CASSQDLLGTYYEQYF
NA | TRBJ1-1 | TRBV7-6 | few | TGTGCCAGCAGCTCGTACCCGGACATAAACACTGAAGCTTTCTTT | CASSSYPDINTEAFF
NA | TRBJ2-1 | TRBV19 | few | TGTGCCAGTAGTATAGTTCAGGGTGGGTACAGTGAGCAGTTCTTC | CASSIVQGGYSEQFF
TRBD1 | TRBJ2-7 | TRBV5-1 | once | TGCGCCAGCAGCCGGGACAGGGGTTACGAGCAGTACTTC | CASSRDRGYEQYF
NA | TRBJ1-2 | TRBV7-9 | few | TGTGCCAGCAGCCCCGATGGCTACACCTTC | CASSPDGYTF
TRBD2 | TRBJ2-7 | TRBV11-2 | few | TGTGCCAGCAGCTTAGCCGGACTAGCGGGATCCTACGAGCAGTACTTC | CASSLAGLAGSYEQYF
NA | TRBJ1-5 | TRBV5-6 | few | TGTGCCAGCAGCGGAGGCGGTCCCCAGCATTTT | CASSGGGPQHF
TRBD1 | TRBJ1-1 | TRBV9 | NA | TGTGCCAGCAGCCCCCTGGGACAGGCGAACACTGAAGCTTTCTTT | CASSPLGQANTEAFF
NA | TRBJ2-7 | TRBV30 | few | TGTGCCTGGGGATTTGAAAACTACGAGCAGTACTTC | CAWGFENYEQYF
TRBD2 | TRBJ2-3 | TRBV7-9 | few | TGTGCCAGCATCCCTAGCGGGGGGGCCCCAGATACGCAGTATTTT | CASIPSGGAPDTQYF
TRBD1 | TRBJ1-2 | TRBV29-1 | NA | TGCAGCGCCACATTACAGGGGGCATATGGCTACACCTTC | CSATLQGAYGYTF
NA | TRBJ2-7 | TRBV6-5 | few | TGTGCCAGCAGTTTAGGGGGTTCGTACGAGCAGTACTTC | CASSLGGSYEQYF
NA | TRBJ2-7 | TRBV27 | NA | TGTGCCAGCGGGGGCTCCGGAACAGGCCACGAGCAGTACTTC | CASGGSGTGHEQYF
TRBD2 | TRBJ2-7 | TRBV5-4 | NA | TGTGCCAGCAGCTTGACGGCGGGGGGGCCCTCCTACGAGCAGTACTTC | CASSLTAGGPSYEQYF
NA | TRBJ2-7 | TRBV6-1 | few | TGTGCCAGCAGTTCCTTCAGGGACGAGCAGTACTTC | CASSSFRDEQYF
TRBD1 | TRBJ2-7 | TRBV19 | NA | TGTGCCAGTAGTTTCCAAGATACAGGGGACTACGAGCAGTACTTC | CASSFQDTGDYEQYF
TRBD2 | TRBJ2-7 | TRBV9 | few | TGTGCCAGCAGCGTATTCCCGACTAGCGGGGGGGACGAGCAGTACTTC | CASSVFPTSGGDEQYF
NA | TRBJ1-4 | TRBV4-3 | NA | TGCGCCAGCAGCCAAGATCGGGTCCGCGGGGGGGAAAAACTGTTTTTT | CASSQDRVRGGEKLFF
NA | TRBJ2-7 | TRBV6-5 | NA | TGTGCCAGCAGTTCGAGCGGCTACGAGCAGTACTTC | CASSSSGYEQYF
NA | TRBJ2-7 | TRBV7-9 | once | TGTGCCAGCAGCTTCAGCGGGTCCTACGAGCAGTACTTC | CASSFSGSYEQYF
TRBD1 | TRBJ2-1 | TRBV5-1 | few | TGCGCCAGCAGGACGACAGGGACGGGCAATGAGCAGTTCTTC | CASRTTGTGNEQFF
NA | TRBJ2-1 | TRBV11-2 | NA | TGTGCCAGCAGGTCCGGTCTAGTTCCCTACAATGAGCAGTTCTTC | CASRSGLVPYNEQFF
TRBD2 | TRBJ2-7 | TRBV4-3 | NA | TGCGCCAGCAGCCCTCGCCGGGGAGGGGCCGCCGAGCAGTACTTC | CASSPRRGGAAEQYF
TRBD1 | TRBJ2-1 | TRBV5-1 | NA | TGCGCCAGCAGCCCACATCGGGGACAGGGGGCTAATGAGCAGTTCTTC | CASSPHRGQGANEQFF
NA | TRBJ1-1 | TRBV21-1 | NA | TGTGCCAGCAGCAAAGTGGGAGGGGATGACACTGAAGCTTTCTTT | CASSKVGGDDTEAFF